This TCR beta chain derives from a study of vaccination and CD4 T cells after COVID-19. The V gene's germline CDR1 is SGHTA and CDR2 FQGNSA. The junction had 8 bases not matched to a gene; V was cut back by 4 bases and J by 4 bases. CDR3 length equals 15 residues. The Oncomine TCR Beta short-read assay was applied to DNA of cultured CD4+ T cells. TCRdb processed the PCR reads anew with MiXCR; each CDR3 protein has one entry. Counted here are some 18,000 distinct CDR3 sequences, roughly three fifths occurring once; the ten biggest clones make up around 9.6%. As for treatment: approximately 10-day PBMC culture with coronavirus spike peptide pools or control peptides (ViraFEST assay). IL-2 (around 9.8 IU/ml) and peptide pools (roughly 10 ug/ml) were added to cultures of some 2.2 million PBMCs per well. This clonotype was observed a single time. Its antigen remains unknown.

Sample: CD4+ T cells from blood, cultured in vitro. The sequence was obtained from a human donor who had recovered from COVID-19. This chain joins TRBV7-2 and TRBJ2-7; 9 bases line up with TRBD1. The CDR3 loop reads CASSSKTGQGYEQYF. In nucleotides, the CDR3 is TGTGCCAGCAGCTCCAAAACGGGACAGGGATACGAGCAGTACTTC.